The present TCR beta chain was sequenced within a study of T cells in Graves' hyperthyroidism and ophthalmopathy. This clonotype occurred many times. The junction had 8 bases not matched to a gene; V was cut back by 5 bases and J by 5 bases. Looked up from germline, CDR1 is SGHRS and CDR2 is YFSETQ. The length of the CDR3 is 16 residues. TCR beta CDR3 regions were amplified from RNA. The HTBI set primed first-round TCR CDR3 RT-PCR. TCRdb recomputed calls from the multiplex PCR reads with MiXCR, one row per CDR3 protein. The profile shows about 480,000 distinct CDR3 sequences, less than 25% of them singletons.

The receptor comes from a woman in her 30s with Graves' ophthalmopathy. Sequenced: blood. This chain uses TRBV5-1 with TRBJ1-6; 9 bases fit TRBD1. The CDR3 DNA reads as TGCGCCAGCAGTCCGGGACAGGGTTTCGATAATTCACCCCTCCACTTT. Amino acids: CASSPGQGFDNSPLHF. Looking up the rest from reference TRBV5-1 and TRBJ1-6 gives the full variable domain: KAGVTQTPRYLIKTRGQQVTLSCSPISGHRSVSWYQQTPGQGLQFLFEYFSETQRNKGNFPGRFSGRQFSNSRSEMNVSTLELGDSALYLCASSPGQGFDNSPLHFGNGTRLTVT.